The clone carrying this T cell receptor (beta chain) was recorded only once. Its specificity is not known. In germline, CDR1 is KGHSH, CDR2 LQKENI. Trimming took 2 bases from V and 1 from J, leaving 8 bases between them. There are 14 residues in the CDR3. This specimen comes from a study of T-cell memory formation after mild COVID-19. Turning to the study itself: Clusters of TCRs were largely donor specific. Study-level results: Later expanders leaned toward CD4+, whereas clones contracting from day 15 to 85 were balanced CD4/CD8. That cross-reactive memory joined was suggested by some responding clones appearing in pre-infection memory.

It was 5'RACE with constant-segment primers that produced the TCR alpha and TCR beta cDNA libraries, which carried sample barcodes and UMIs. TCRdb passed the 5' RACE reads through MiXCR, listing each CDR3 protein once. The data show a few hundred thousand distinct CDR3 sequences, roughly 24% seen once. The specimen was PBMCs or a T cell subset sorted from them (not recorded which). The chain carries TRBV18 and TRBJ1-1; no clear D gene. The receptor comes from an adult woman who had mild COVID-19 (a few samples of this study predate the infection). Cell type and time point are not known. The CDR3 nucleotides are TGTGCCAGCTCACCAGCCAGAAGGAACACTGAAGCTTTCTTT. This codes for CASSPARRNTEAFF. Filled out from reference TRBV18 and TRBJ1-1, the complete variable domain reads NAGVMQNPRHLVRRRGQEARLRCSPMKGHSHVYWYRQLPEEGLKFMVYLQKENIIDESGMPKERFSAEFPKEGPSILRIQQVVRGDSAAYFCASSPARRNTEAFFGQGTRLTVV.